Listed here are 4 T cell receptor beta chains from one sample, sequenced in a study of blood T cell repertoires in COVID-19. The protocol was immunoSEQ multiplex PCR, while the TCRdb copy is restricted to in-frame clones and leaves out a portion. The top ten hold 7% to 8% of the sample, which has 150,000 to 200,000 clones, around 83% seen once. Sequenced sample: peripheral blood. Every receptor here comes from a woman aged 80 or over in a cohort sampled during active or convalescent COVID-19.

This clone showed up just once. The V gene is TRBV19, the J gene TRBJ2-4, with 8 bases lining up with TRBD2. Germline CDR1 is LNHDA and CDR2 is SQIVND (reference sequence). The CDR3 contains 15 residues. V lost 6 bases and J lost 6; bases outside the gene matches: 10. CDR3 sequence (DNA): TGTGCCAGTAGCGGGGGGGCCGGTAATATAAACATTCAGTACTTC. It is translated as CASSGGAGNINIQYF.

The rearrangement links TRBV18 to TRBJ2-3; 11 nucleotides agree with TRBD2. The CDR3 is 15 residues long. After removal of 3 bases from V and 9 bases from J, the junction contained 8 bases not matched to a gene. Germline V gene data show CDR1 as KGHSH and CDR2 as LQKENI. The CDR3 sequence: CASSPQRLAGRTQYF. CDR3 bases: TGTGCCAGCTCACCCCAGCGACTAGCGGGACGGACGCAGTATTTT.

The chain couples TRBV5-5 to TRBJ1-6, with TRBD1 identical over 10 bases. The CDR3 spans 17 residues. CDR1 and CDR2 (germline): SGHKS, YYEKEE (reference sequence). J gave up 7 bases and V 0 bases, and 7 bases lay outside the gene matches. CDR3 in amino acids: CASSLADRGRVNSPLHF. The CDR3 DNA is TGTGCCAGCAGCTTGGCCGACAGGGGGCGGGTAAATTCACCCCTCCACTTT.

CDR3 region: CASNPGTSGTTDTQYF. The CDR3, as DNA: TGCGCCAGCAATCCGGGGACTAGCGGGACCACAGATACGCAGTATTTT. The chain combines TRBV10-1 with TRBJ2-3; 13 nucleotides line up with TRBD2. This CDR3 has 16 residues. The V segment lost 7 bases and the J segment 2 bases; nucleotides outside the gene matches: 6. CDR1 and CDR2 from the germline V gene are WNHNN and SYGVQD (reference sequence).